This T cell receptor beta chain was retrieved from a study of cytomegalovirus exposure and HLA in healthy donors (TCRdb year 2017). Looking at the study overall: An earlier analysis of about 530 of the donors reported approximately 300 Gb of sequence data and around 100 million unique TCR beta sequences obtained from 150 million to 200 million T cells. In the later analysis, no new phenotypic data were used to find candidate immune exposures; instead, reliance was placed on TCR beta sequences and their occurrence across donors. To predict cytomegalovirus infection status, the study brought together high-throughput TCR immunosequencing, statistical association of individual TCRs with disease status, and machine learning. Donor age, sex, ethnicity and CMV serostatus were collected together with the repertoire data. Along with the roughly 670-subject first cohort, a separate validation cohort of some 130 different subjects was used. The aim of the study was to test whether cataloging public T cell receptors could identify signatures of past pathogen exposure. Roughly 300 gigabases of sequencing data and 75 million to 85 million unique TCR sequences made up an early release that covered around 640 HLA-typed donors. In a later genetic analysis, genome-wide SNP genotypes for 398 of the 666 donors were used, and that subset was treated as a discovery cohort. On average, around 240,000 unique TCR beta nucleotide sequences were sequenced per donor among some 420 genotyped donors of the cohort, with roughly 18% of those sequences being non-productive. HLA typing included class I and class II loci at four-digit resolution. Every discovery cohort repertoire had been produced on one sequencing platform. In an earlier analysis of more than 550 of the donors, high-throughput TCR beta sequencing was used to judge whether each TCR beta V gene segment behaved as functional or pseudogenic. Because of strong linkage in the cohort, roughly five DR-DQ haplotypes were treated as single units for association and clustering. A later analysis re-examined previously published TCR beta repertoires from 610 or so donors and added high-resolution HLA genotyping to investigate patterns of TCR occurrence. Among the approximately 400 genotyped donors, about 83% belonged to the genetic ancestry cluster associated with self-reported Caucasian donors. Typing coverage varied by locus: roughly 620-630 donors for A, B, C, DRB1 and DQB1; approximately 500 for DQA1; approximately 570 for DPA1; fewer than 480 for DPB1. The T cell repertoires of 670 or so subjects were profiled by immunosequencing and related to cytomegalovirus serostatus. The paper's findings and limits, for the study overall: A later analysis found that TCR association rates varied across HLA loci, with DRB1 alleles showing the most associated TCRs and HLA-C alleles the fewest. In a later analysis, HLA-associated TCR beta chains showed more clonal expansion and lower generation probabilities than non-associated chains that were equally common. Three of the identified cytomegalovirus-associated TCR beta chains were confirmed in vitro to be specific for cytomegalovirus antigens. Strong co-occurrence of HLA alleles, especially DR and DQ, made assigning TCR associations to individual alleles difficult. According to a later analysis, parvovirus B19, influenza, CMV and Epstein-Barr virus appeared linked to several top co-occurrence clusters. Only TCR beta chains were sequenced in this cohort, and the absence of alpha or paired-chain data limited detectable features. An association between a missense DCLRE1C variant and V-gene and J-gene trimming of TCR beta chains was found in a later genetic analysis and replicated in an independent cohort. Roughly uniform sequencing depth across donors was assumed in presence/absence analyses, although this assumption may not hold. In both the original and validation cohorts, the classifier was reported to diagnose cytomegalovirus status with high specificity and sensitivity. Because HLA typing was missing for some donors at each locus, association tests included only the typed subset. While some public TCRs were present in many individuals, most TCR sequences turned up only very rarely across donors. The only immune exposure information available for the cohort was CMV serostatus. Linkage disequilibrium might explain the correlated functional status among segregating V segments, but an unknown experimental factor could not be ruled out. The authors suggested that the approach could potentially be generalized to other disease states and immunological phenotypes. Specific HLA alleles were associated with 15,000 to 20,000 TCR beta sequences at a false discovery rate of 0.05 in a later analysis. A cluster of highly shared sequence variants was judged likely to be a technical artifact of the sequencing pipeline. The study listed 150 to 200 TCR beta chains as associated with cytomegalovirus. Some IMGT-functional V segments, including TRBV6-2 and TRBV6-3, could not be distinguished by the 87-base-pair reads and were therefore excluded. The earlier analysis of approximately 560 of the donors excluded some 15 rarely observed V segments, including chromosome 9 orphons, because counts were too low. Broadly in line with IMGT annotations, most TCR beta V segments showed up in productive rearrangements about 87% or about 30% of the time in an earlier analysis of a few hundred of the donors. A further reported finding was that TCR beta sequences accurately predicted the HLA-A and HLA-B alleles for most subjects in the first cohort. Most CMV-associated TCR beta chains appeared to be HLA-restricted in a later analysis, and the HLA associations seemed to be driven largely by CMV exposure. In a later genetic analysis, fewer N-insertions in productive TCRs were reported among donors in an Asian-associated ancestry cluster than the roughly 700-donor mean.

The library was made by the immunoSEQ multiplex PCR assay. The multiplex PCR relied on a mix of 60 forward primers for TCR Vbeta segments and 13 reverse primers for TCR Jbeta segments. A multiplex PCR assay on genomic DNA amplified the CDR3 region of rearranged TCR beta genes. The amplified TCR beta libraries were sequenced on the Illumina HiSeq System as 87-base-pair reads. The authors' pipeline ran thus. Across the 600 to 700 repertoires, a later analysis counted roughly 77 million unique TCR beta chains, 8.5 million to 12 million of which were shared by at least two donors. Raw reads were error-corrected and collapsed into unique sequences by a nearest-neighbor algorithm in which closely related sequences were merged to remove PCR and sequencing errors. CDR3 sequences were aligned to IMGT reference sequences to assign V, D and J gene segments. For a sequence to be retained, a match of at least six nucleotides was required to both a V gene segment and a J gene segment. A rearrangement counted as productive if the CDR3 had no stop codons and remained in frame with V and J, and every other rearrangement counted as non-productive. Following IMGT convention, CDR3 was defined as the stretch from the second conserved V-encoded cysteine to the conserved J-encoded phenylalanine. The earlier analysis of about 530 of the donors excluded any sequence lacking an unambiguous match to a single V gene segment. An earlier analysis of fewer than 750 of the donors classified V segments as functional when productive rearrangements were above 56.7% and as segregating when the standard deviation between donors was above 5%. A statistical classification framework was built for diagnosing cytomegalovirus status from the catalog of TCR beta chain sequences. In a later analysis, V and J genes were assigned by comparing TCR nucleotide sequences against IMGT/GENE-DB human TR gene sequences. Using the TCRdist pipeline, a later analysis assigned CDR3 sequences along with most-parsimonious VDJ recombination scenarios. A later analysis defined each TCR beta chain by its CDR3 amino acid sequence plus V-gene family, and excluded reads lacking a unique V-gene family. As a way to deal with suspected cross-contamination and a sequencing artifact, a later analysis dropped under 600 nucleotide sequences that were highly shared and had low generation probability. In a later analysis, a clonal expansion index for each public chain was calculated from normalized within-repertoire ranks of inferred template counts. In a later analysis, generation probabilities were computed with a VDJ recombination model fitted to out-of-frame rearrangements, and the resulting probabilities were checked against IGoR. In a later analysis, hypergeometric tests were used to score TCR-TCR, TCR-HLA and TCR-CMV co-occurrence, with a repertoire-size bias correction applied to TCR pairs. To estimate false discovery rates, a later analysis permuted the HLA or CMV assignments 20 times. In a later analysis, co-occurring TCRs were grouped using DBSCAN, and TCRdist sequence similarity was added for clustering within HLA-allele-positive subsets. Co-occurrence clustering excluded repertoires with fewer than 30,000 or more than 120,000 public chains, plus five with anomalous nucleotide sharing. This is the immuneACCESS table as TCRdb keeps it, with only in-frame sequences that have V and J called. A part of the clones is gone; compared with another copy, unresolved V genes explain less than half, and the rest is unexplained. The DNA was the basis for D and trimming; V, J and clone size are from that table. The sample's own table lists about 58,000 clones. The leading ten clones occupy 3.5% to 4% of the sample.

The cohort comprised fewer than 750 healthy bone marrow donors. Cohort members were all nominally healthy when sampled, although unrecorded immune exposures were likely present. The donor was CMV seronegative and was included in the group of over 300 seronegative cohort members. Every donor gave a peripheral blood sample, and the peripheral blood mononuclear cells from that sample were used for TCR beta sequencing. Genomic DNA extraction from the blood cell samples was performed with the Qiagen DNeasy Blood Extraction Kit. Turning to this clone: The specificity of this receptor is unknown.

V has 8 bases trimmed and J has 0 bases trimmed; junction bases matching no gene number 7. The CDR3 sequence holds 15 residues, the cysteine and phenylalanine included. Left in the record is the CDR3 DNA by itself, 45 bases read in frame from the first base. The sequence links TRBV23-1 to TRBJ1-5, with 7 middle bases fitting TRBD1. TRBV23-1 counts as an open reading frame of uncertain function. This sequence was found in a male donor in good health and CMV-seronegative. The sample consisted of PBMCs. The nucleotide sequence is given as TGCGCCAGCTTACCGGGACAGATTAGCAATCAGCCCCAGCATTTT. Translation gives CASLPGQISNQPQHF.